These 6 T cell receptor beta chains came from one sample sequenced in a study of CD8+ T cells in alopecia areata. Sequencing relied on a cDNA template that was reverse transcribed from extracted RNA. Measured with immunoSEQ multiplex PCR; TCRdb has only the in-frame clones, and not every one. This table has roughly 190,000 clones, about three fifths appearing once. The treatment was: oral pan-JAK inhibitor, 5-10 mg twice daily. The source material was CD4+ T cells sorted from blood, sampled at week 4, from a patient treated with tofacitinib. These receptors all stem from a human donor with alopecia areata.

This chain joins TRBV19 and TRBJ2-7; D unclear. CDR1 and CDR2 from the germline V gene are LNHDA and SQIVND (reference sequence). CDR3 length: 15 residues. The ends were cut back, 2 bases at V and 5 bases at J, with 16 bases in the middle. The CDR3 DNA reads as TGTGCCAGTAGTATACCAGGTCTCAGAATCGACGAGCAGTACTTC. It translates to CASSIPGLRIDEQYF.

The chain combines TRBV7-9 with TRBJ2-5, with no clear D. V was pared by 1 base and J by 3 bases, with 9 bases between. This CDR3 is built from 14 residues. Germline CDR1 reads SEHNR; CDR2 reads FQNEAQ (reference sequence). The CDR3 DNA is TGTGCCAGCAGCTTAGTTTCGGATAAAGAGACCCAGTACTTC. Protein: CASSLVSDKETQYF.

This clone was seen a few times. This chain joins TRBV29-1 and TRBJ2-1, with 9 bases lining up with TRBD2. J lost 14 bases, V lost 7 bases, and 9 bases had no gene match. The CDR3 totals 11 residues. Germline assignment: CDR1 SQVTM and CDR2 ANQGSEA. The chain's CDR3 is CSARLAGGEFF. CDR3 sequence (DNA): TGCAGCGCCCGGCTGGCGGGGGGGGAGTTCTTC.

This sequence joins TRBV5-4 and TRBJ2-3, with D perhaps TRBD1 or TRBD2 (6 bases each). Between the trimmed V and J ends, which lost 2 bases and 3 bases, there was a span of 10 bases. CDR1 and CDR2 (germline): SGHNT, YYREEE (reference sequence). The CDR3 is 14 amino acids. The CDR3 region is CASSFTGRTDTQYF. DNA for the CDR3: TGTGCCAGCAGCTTCACAGGGAGGACAGATACGCAGTATTTT.

This clone was seen a few times. The CDR3 here is CASARQGAREQYF. The CDR3 DNA reads as TGTGCCAGCGCGCGGCAGGGGGCTAGGGAGCAGTACTTC. V gene TRBV2 combines with J gene TRBJ2-7; the match to TRBD1 covers 8 bases. V shed 8 bases and J 7 bases; nucleotides not matched to a gene: 10. Germline loops: CDR1 SNHLY, CDR2 FYNNEI. The CDR3 runs 13 residues.

This clone was recorded once. The genes are TRBV28 and TRBJ2-1; D gene unclear. Germline V lookup: CDR1 MDHEN, CDR2 SYDVKM. The CDR3 consists of 12 residues. Trimming left V 5 bases short and J 2 bases short, with 4 bases between. The CDR3 protein is CASSTPYNEQFF. The CDR3, as DNA: TGTGCCAGCAGTACACCCTACAATGAGCAGTTCTTC.